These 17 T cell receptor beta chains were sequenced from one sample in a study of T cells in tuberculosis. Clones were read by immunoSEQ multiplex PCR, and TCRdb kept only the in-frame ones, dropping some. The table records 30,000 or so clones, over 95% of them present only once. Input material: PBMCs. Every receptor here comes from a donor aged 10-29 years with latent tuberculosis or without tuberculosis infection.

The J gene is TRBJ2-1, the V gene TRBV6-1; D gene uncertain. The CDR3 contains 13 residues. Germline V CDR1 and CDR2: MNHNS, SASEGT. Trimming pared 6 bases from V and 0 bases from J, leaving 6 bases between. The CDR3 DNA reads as TGTGCCAGCAGACTCCACTCCTACAATGAGCAGTTCTTC. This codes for CASRLHSYNEQFF.

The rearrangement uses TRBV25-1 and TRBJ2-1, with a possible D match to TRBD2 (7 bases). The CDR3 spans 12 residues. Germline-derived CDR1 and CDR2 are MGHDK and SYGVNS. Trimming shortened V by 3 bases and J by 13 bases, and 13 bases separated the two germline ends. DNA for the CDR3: TGTGCCAGCAGTGACCTAAGGGGGGGACAGTTCTTC. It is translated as CASSDLRGGQFF.

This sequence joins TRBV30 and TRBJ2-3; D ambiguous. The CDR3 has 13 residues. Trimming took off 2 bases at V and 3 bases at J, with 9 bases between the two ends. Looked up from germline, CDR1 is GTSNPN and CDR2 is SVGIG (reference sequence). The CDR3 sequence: CAWSLSVTDTQYF. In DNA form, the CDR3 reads TGTGCCTGGAGTTTAAGCGTAACAGATACGCAGTATTTT.

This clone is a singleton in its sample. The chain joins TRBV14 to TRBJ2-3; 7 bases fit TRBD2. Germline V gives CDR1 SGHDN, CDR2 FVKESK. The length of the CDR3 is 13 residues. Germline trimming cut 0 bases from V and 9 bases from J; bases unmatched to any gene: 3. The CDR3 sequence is CASSQDLGGTQYF. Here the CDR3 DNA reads TGTGCCAGCAGCCAAGATCTCGGGGGGACGCAGTATTTT.

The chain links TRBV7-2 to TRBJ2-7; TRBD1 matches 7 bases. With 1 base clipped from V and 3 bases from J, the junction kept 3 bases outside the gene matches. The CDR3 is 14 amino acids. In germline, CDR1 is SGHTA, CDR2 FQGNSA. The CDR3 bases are TGTGCCAGCAGCTTAGACAGGGGTGTCTACGAGCAGTACTTC. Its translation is CASSLDRGVYEQYF.

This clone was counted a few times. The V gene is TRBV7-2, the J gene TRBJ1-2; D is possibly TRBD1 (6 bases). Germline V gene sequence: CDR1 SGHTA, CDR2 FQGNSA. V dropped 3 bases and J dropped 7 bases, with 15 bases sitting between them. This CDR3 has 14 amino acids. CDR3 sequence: CASSLRNRESGYTF. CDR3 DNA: TGTGCCAGCAGCTTGCGTAACAGGGAGAGTGGCTACACCTTC. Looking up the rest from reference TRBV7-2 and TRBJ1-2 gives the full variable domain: GAGVSQSPSNKVTEKGKDVELRCDPISGHTALYWYRQSLGQGLEFLIYFQGNSAPDKSGLPSDRFSAERTGGSVSTLTIQRTQQEDSAVYLCASSLRNRESGYTFGSGTRLTVV.

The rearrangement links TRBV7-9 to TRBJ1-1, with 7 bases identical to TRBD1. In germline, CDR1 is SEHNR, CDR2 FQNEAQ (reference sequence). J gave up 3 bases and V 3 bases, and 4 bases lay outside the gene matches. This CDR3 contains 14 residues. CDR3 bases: TGTGCCAGCAGCTTTACAGGGGACCACACTGAAGCTTTCTTT. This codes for CASSFTGDHTEAFF.

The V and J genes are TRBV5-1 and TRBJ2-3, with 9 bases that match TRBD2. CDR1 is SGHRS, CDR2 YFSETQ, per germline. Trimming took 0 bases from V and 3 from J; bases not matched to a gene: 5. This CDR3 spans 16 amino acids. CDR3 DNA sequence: TGCGCCAGCAGCTTGGGGCCGGGACTAGCAACAGATACGCAGTATTTT. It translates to CASSLGPGLATDTQYF.

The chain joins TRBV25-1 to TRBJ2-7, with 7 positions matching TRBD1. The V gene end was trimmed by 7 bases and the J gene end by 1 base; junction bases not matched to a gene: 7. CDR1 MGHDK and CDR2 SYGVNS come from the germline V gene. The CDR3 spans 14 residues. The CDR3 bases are TGTGCCAGCAATAAGGGGGCAGGATCCTACGAGCAGTACTTC. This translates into CASNKGAGSYEQYF.

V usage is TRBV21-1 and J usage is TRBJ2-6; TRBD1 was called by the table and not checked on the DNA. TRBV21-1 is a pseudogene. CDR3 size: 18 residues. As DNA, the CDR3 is TGTGCCAGCAGCAGAAGGTCAGGGGGCGGATCTGGGGCCAACGTCCTGACTTTC. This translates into CASSRRSGGGSGANVLTF.

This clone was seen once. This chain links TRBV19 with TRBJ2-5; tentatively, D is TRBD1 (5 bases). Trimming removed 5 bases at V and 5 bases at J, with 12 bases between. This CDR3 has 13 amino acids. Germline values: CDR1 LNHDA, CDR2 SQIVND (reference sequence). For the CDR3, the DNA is TGTGCCAGTAGTCGGGCAGGGTCGGAGACCCAGTACTTC. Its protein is CASSRAGSETQYF.

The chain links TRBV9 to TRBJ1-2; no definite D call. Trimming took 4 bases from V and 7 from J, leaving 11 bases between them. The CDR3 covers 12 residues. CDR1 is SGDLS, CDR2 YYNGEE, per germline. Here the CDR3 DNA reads TGTGCCAGCAGCCCCGCGCCAGGTGGCTACACCTTC. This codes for CASSPAPGGYTF.

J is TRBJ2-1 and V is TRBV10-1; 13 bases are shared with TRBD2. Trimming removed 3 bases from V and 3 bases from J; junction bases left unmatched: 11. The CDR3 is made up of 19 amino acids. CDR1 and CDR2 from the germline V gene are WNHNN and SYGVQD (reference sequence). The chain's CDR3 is CASSDSRTSGSFVYNEQFF. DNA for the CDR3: TGCGCCAGCAGTGACTCCAGGACTAGCGGGAGTTTCGTCTACAATGAGCAGTTCTTC.

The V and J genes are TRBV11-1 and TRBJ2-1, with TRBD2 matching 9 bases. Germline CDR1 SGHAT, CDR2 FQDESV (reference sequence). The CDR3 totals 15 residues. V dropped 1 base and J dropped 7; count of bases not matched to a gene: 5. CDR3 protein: CASSLVGGRANEQFF. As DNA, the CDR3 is TGTGCCAGCAGCTTAGTGGGCGGGAGGGCAAATGAGCAGTTCTTC.

The CDR3 here is CATSLTGNYEQYF. CDR3 bases: TGTGCCACCAGCTTAACAGGGAACTACGAGCAGTACTTC. The genes are TRBV15 and TRBJ2-7; D is perhaps TRBD1 (6 bases). In germline, CDR1 is LNHNV, CDR2 YYDKDF (reference sequence). The CDR3 has 13 amino acids. V gave up 5 bases and J gave up 3 bases, with 11 bases separating them.

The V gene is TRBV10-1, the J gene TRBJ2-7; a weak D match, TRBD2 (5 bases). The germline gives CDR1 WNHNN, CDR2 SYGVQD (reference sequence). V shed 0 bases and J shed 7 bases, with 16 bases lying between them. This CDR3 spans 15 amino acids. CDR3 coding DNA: TGCGCCAGCAGTGAGTCGGGCAGCGGATCGGGGGAGCAGTACTTC. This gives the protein CASSESGSGSGEQYF.

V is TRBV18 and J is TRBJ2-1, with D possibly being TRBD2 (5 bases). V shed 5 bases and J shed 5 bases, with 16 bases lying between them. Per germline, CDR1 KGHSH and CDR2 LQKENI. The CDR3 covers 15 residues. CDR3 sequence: CASSRYEEVNNEQFF. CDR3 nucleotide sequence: TGTGCCAGCTCAAGATACGAGGAGGTCAACAATGAGCAGTTCTTC. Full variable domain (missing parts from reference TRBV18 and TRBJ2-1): NAGVMQNPRHLVRRRGQEARLRCSPMKGHSHVYWYRQLPEEGLKFMVYLQKENIIDESGMPKERFSAEFPKEGPSILRIQQVVRGDSAAYFCASSRYEEVNNEQFFGPGTRLTVL.